This TCR beta chain was sequenced during a study of T cells in Graves' hyperthyroidism and ophthalmopathy. Diagnoses used clinical symptoms, serum thyroxine and TRAb, thyroid ultrasound and orbital computed tomography. Ten or more counts support this clonotype. Antigen specificity is unknown. Amplification yielded TCR beta CDR3 regions, with RNA transcripts as the source. First-round RT-PCR targeting the TCR CDR3 was performed with the HTBI primer set. TCRdb re-called the multiplex PCR reads with MiXCR, one entry per CDR3 protein. The table shows fewer than 900,000 distinct CDR3 sequences, with around 17% occurring only once. Germline V lookup: CDR1 SNHLY, CDR2 FYNNEI. With V trimmed by 6 bases and J by 4 bases, 8 bases remained unmatched. The CDR3 is made up of 15 amino acids. Study-wide findings and caveats: Onset of ophthalmopathy came a median approximately 6.8 months after the model predicted it. Blood samples included most of the expanded thyroid clonotypes exceeding 0.001.

The sequence was obtained from a young man with Graves' hyperthyroidism. The genes are TRBV2 and TRBJ1-1; 10 bases agree with TRBD1. The material sequenced was blood. The CDR3 reads CASRRDRGRGTEAFF. The CDR3 coding sequence is TGTGCCAGCAGAAGGGACAGGGGAAGGGGCACTGAAGCTTTCTTT. Together with reference TRBV2 and TRBJ1-1, the CDR3 gives the full variable domain: EPEVTQTPSHQVTQMGQEVILRCVPISNHLYFYWYRQILGQKVEFLVSFYNNEISEKSEIFDDQFSVERPDGSNFTLKIRSTKLEDSAMYFCASRRDRGRGTEAFFGQGTRLTVV.